These 27 T cell receptor beta chains were all obtained from the same sample, sequenced in a study of blood T cell repertoires in COVID-19. The protocol was immunoSEQ multiplex PCR, while the TCRdb copy is restricted to in-frame clones and leaves out a portion. The sample lists 130,000 to 150,000 clones, about 80% seen once, with about 3.6% in the top ten. The sequenced sample was peripheral blood. The receptors come from a man aged 60 to 75 with acute or convalescent COVID-19.

This clone was seen just once. At one boundary the junction diverges from the germline segment, which might be a read error. The chain uses TRBV28 and TRBJ2-6; the match to TRBD1 covers 7 bases. Germline-derived CDR1 and CDR2 are MDHEN and SYDVKM. This CDR3 contains 18 residues. CDR3 in amino acids: CASCFVGAGGIGANVLTF. The CDR3 bases are TGTGCCAGCTGTTTTGTAGGGGCAGGGGGAATCGGGGCCAACGTCCTGACTTTC.

The DNA of the CDR3 is TGTGCCAGCGGGCGTGGAGGGGCCAACGTCCTGACTTTC. Translating it yields CASGRGGANVLTF. This rearrangement joins TRBV6-5 to TRBJ2-6; no clear D gene. The germline CDR1 and CDR2 sequences are MNHEY and SVGAGI. The length of the CDR3 is 13 residues. Trimming took off 8 bases at V and 4 bases at J, with 9 bases between the two ends.

The count of this clone is one. The rearrangement joins TRBV24-1 to TRBJ2-1; D is perhaps TRBD1 (8 bases). Germline assignment: CDR1 KGHDR and CDR2 SFDVKD. V gave up 3 bases and J gave up 6 bases, with 17 bases separating them. The CDR3 contains 16 residues. The CDR3 loop reads CATSDGQGGTFNEQFF. The CDR3 DNA follows: TGTGCCACCAGTGATGGACAGGGAGGGACTTTCAATGAGCAGTTCTTC.

V and J are TRBV18 and TRBJ2-1; 9 bases are a match to TRBD1. The V segment lost 6 bases and the J segment 6 bases; nucleotides outside the gene matches: 3. Germline V lookup: CDR1 KGHSH, CDR2 LQKENI. CDR3 length: 13 residues. The chain's CDR3 is CASSGQGLNEQFF. In nucleotides, the CDR3 is TGTGCCAGCTCCGGACAGGGGCTCAATGAGCAGTTCTTC.

This rearrangement joins TRBV7-2 to TRBJ1-4, with D perhaps TRBD1 (5 bases). Germline V gene lookup returns CDR1 SGHTA and CDR2 FQGNSA. The CDR3 runs 15 residues. The germline V and J ends were trimmed by 1 base and 7 bases, with 13 bases remaining between them. The CDR3 spells CASSLVGGEGEKLFF. The CDR3 bases are TGTGCCAGCAGCTTAGTCGGGGGGGAGGGTGAAAAACTGTTTTTT.

This clone was seen just once. The CDR3 protein is CASTQDSRNEQYF. The CDR3 DNA reads as TGTGCCAGCACCCAGGACAGTAGGAACGAGCAGTACTTC. The chain employs TRBV12-3 or TRBV12-4 and TRBJ2-7; the D gene is possibly TRBD1 (6 bases). V lost 7 bases to trimming and J lost 5 bases, with 15 bases between them. There are 13 residues in the CDR3.

V gene TRBV30 combines with J gene TRBJ1-2; D gene ambiguous. The V end lost 1 base, the J end lost 4 bases, and 10 bases lay between the germline ends. The V gene's germline CDR1 is GTSNPN and CDR2 SVGIG (reference sequence). There are 13 residues in the CDR3. This chain's CDR3 is CAWSALHSYGYTF. The CDR3, as DNA: TGTGCCTGGAGTGCCCTTCACTCCTATGGCTACACCTTC.

This clone has a single count. The chain combines TRBV6-2 or TRBV6-3 with TRBJ2-1; 16 nucleotides agree with TRBD2. V lost 4 bases, J lost 8 bases, and 2 bases stayed unmatched. The germline gives CDR1 MNHEY, CDR2 SVGEGT. The CDR3 loop spans 15 amino acids. CDR3 bases: TGTGCCAGCAGTTTGGGACTAGCGGGAGGGGATGAGCAGTTCTTC. The encoded protein is CASSLGLAGGDEQFF.

The chain recombines TRBV3-1 (or the pseudogene TRBV3-2) with TRBJ2-1; the match to TRBD2 covers 7 bases. J was trimmed by 9 bases and V by 4 bases; bases with no gene match: 9. Germline V lookup: CDR1 LGHDT, CDR2 YNNKEL (reference sequence). This CDR3 has 14 amino acids. CDR3 DNA: TGTGCCAGCAGCCGGGGCCCTAGCGGCCTTGAGCAGTTCTTC. This codes for CASSRGPSGLEQFF.

The CDR3 loop reads CASTQTGTGEAFF. For the CDR3, the DNA is TGTGCCAGCACCCAGACAGGGACGGGTGAAGCTTTCTTT. V is TRBV12-3 or TRBV12-4 and J is TRBJ1-1; 7 bases are a match to TRBD1. Trimming cost V 7 bases and J 7 bases; bases outside gene matches: 9. This CDR3 is 13 amino acids long.

V gene TRBV24-1 combines with J gene TRBJ1-4; 11 bases match TRBD1. Trimming removed 2 bases from V and 6 bases from J; junction bases left unmatched: 1. This CDR3 contains 15 residues. CDR1 is KGHDR and CDR2 is SFDVKD in the germline V gene. As DNA, the CDR3 is TGTGCCACCAGTGATTCGGGACAGGGGGATGAAAAACTGTTTTTT. This gives the protein CATSDSGQGDEKLFF.

CDR3 nucleotide sequence: TGCGCCAGCAGCTTCTCGAGGACTAGCCGAGCAGATACGCAGTATTTT. It encodes CASSFSRTSRADTQYF. The rearrangement links TRBV5-1 to TRBJ2-3, with TRBD2 matching 8 bases. With V trimmed by 2 bases and J by 4 bases, 9 bases remained unmatched. This CDR3 is built from 16 residues. Germline V CDR1 and CDR2: SGHRS, YFSETQ.

The chain is built from TRBV12-3 or TRBV12-4 and TRBJ1-2, with 10 bases lining up with TRBD1. With V trimmed by 6 bases and J by 6 bases, 1 base remained unmatched. The length of the CDR3 is 12 residues. The CDR3 loop reads CASRTGGNGYTF. CDR3 bases: TGTGCCAGCAGGACAGGGGGCAATGGCTACACCTTC.

The chain links TRBV19 to TRBJ2-5, with D possibly being TRBD2 (5 bases). The length of the CDR3 is 16 residues. Germline V gives CDR1 LNHDA, CDR2 SQIVND (reference sequence). Trimming pared 3 bases from V and 4 bases from J, leaving 18 bases between. The CDR3: CASSITTRMRLETQYF. The CDR3 DNA reads TGTGCCAGTAGTATTACAACTAGGATGCGACTAGAGACCCAGTACTTC.

The V call is TRBV12-5, the J call TRBJ1-6, with a weak D call TRBD1 (5 bases). CDR1 is LGHNT, CDR2 FRNRAP, per germline. The length of the CDR3 is 14 residues. V gave up 6 bases and J gave up 3 bases, with 9 bases separating them. This chain's CDR3 is CASGGTYYNSPLHF. The CDR3 DNA is TGTGCTAGTGGGGGGACTTACTATAATTCACCCCTCCACTTT.

V and J are TRBV6-5 and TRBJ2-5; TRBD1 agrees at 8 bases. The CDR3 sequence is 14 residues long. The trim removed 10 bases at V and 6 bases at J, leaving 13 bases unmatched. Germline loops: CDR1 MNHEY, CDR2 SVGAGI. The CDR3 loop reads CATGQEVAVQTQYF. The CDR3 DNA reads TGTGCCACGGGACAGGAGGTTGCGGTCCAGACCCAGTACTTC.

This CDR3 is CASSTGQSTEAFF. The CDR3, as DNA: TGTGCCAGCAGTACAGGGCAGAGCACTGAAGCTTTCTTT. V is TRBV2 and J is TRBJ1-1, with D possibly matching TRBD1 (6 bases). Between the trimmed V and J ends, which lost 5 bases and 4 bases, there was a span of 11 bases. The CDR3 is 13 residues long. Looked up from germline, CDR1 is SNHLY and CDR2 is FYNNEI.

The V gene is TRBV5-6, the J gene TRBJ2-7; tentatively, D is TRBD2 (6 bases). The length of the CDR3 is 14 residues. Trimming left V 1 base short and J 3 bases short, with 11 bases between. CDR1 and CDR2 from the germline V gene are SGHDT and YYEEEE. CDR3 residues: CASSLNWDFYEQYF. DNA for the CDR3: TGTGCCAGCAGCTTGAACTGGGACTTCTACGAGCAGTACTTC. Using reference TRBV5-6 and TRBJ2-7 for the parts outside the CDR3, the full variable domain is DAGVTQSPTHLIKTRGQQVTLRCSPKSGHDTVSWYQQALGQGPQFIFQYYEEEERQRGNFPDRFSGHQFPNYSSELNVNALLLGDSALYLCASSLNWDFYEQYFGPGTRLTVT.

This clone showed up just a few times. V is TRBV7-9 and J is TRBJ2-7, with TRBD1 as a possible D gene (6 bases). This CDR3 has 13 amino acids. The germline CDR1 and CDR2 sequences are SEHNR and FQNEAQ (reference sequence). Deletions cut 7 bases from V and 2 bases from J, with 12 bases between. The CDR3 coding sequence is TGTGCCAGCACCCCCCGGGACACCTACGAGCAGTACTTC. This encodes CASTPRDTYEQYF.

The chain combines TRBV24-1 with TRBJ2-1; TRBD2 matches at 9 bases. Germline V gene lookup returns CDR1 KGHDR and CDR2 SFDVKD. V trimming: 1 base; J trimming: 6 bases; junction bases outside the gene matches: 6. This CDR3 contains 16 residues. For the CDR3, the DNA is TGTGCCACCAGTGATTTCCGTAGCGGGAGAATCAATGAGCAGTTCTTC. It translates to CATSDFRSGRINEQFF.

In DNA form, the CDR3 reads TGTGCCAGCACCTCCGGGGGTTTTAATCAGCCCCAGCATTTT. This sequence encodes CASTSGGFNQPQHF. V gene TRBV28 combines with J gene TRBJ1-5; the D gene is possibly TRBD1 (5 bases). Trimming stripped 7 bases from V and 4 bases from J, with 14 bases between. This CDR3 is built from 14 residues. Germline CDR1 reads MDHEN; CDR2 reads SYDVKM.

This rearrangement joins TRBV6-2 or TRBV6-3 to TRBJ1-1; D may be TRBD1 (6 bases). V dropped 4 bases and J dropped 4 bases, with 16 bases sitting between them. This CDR3 has 15 residues. Germline CDR1 MNHEY, CDR2 SVGEGT. This CDR3 is CASSSPGHTLTEAFF. The CDR3 DNA reads TGTGCCAGCAGTTCCCCGGGACACACTCTCACTGAAGCTTTCTTT.

This sequence joins TRBV27 and TRBJ1-1; D is possibly TRBD1 (5 bases). CDR1 and CDR2 (germline): MNHEY, SMNVEV (reference sequence). V lost 5 bases and J 4 bases, leaving 20 bases between the germline ends. The CDR3 is 16 amino acids. CDR3 protein: CASSPTFGGGSTEAFF. The CDR3 DNA reads TGTGCCAGCAGTCCGACATTTGGTGGGGGGAGCACTGAAGCTTTCTTT.

This sequence joins TRBV20-1 and TRBJ1-4; no firm D call. Trimming pared 3 bases from V and 8 bases from J, leaving 10 bases between. CDR1 and CDR2 from the germline V gene are DFQATT and SNEGSKA (reference sequence). The CDR3 is 12 amino acids. CDR3 DNA: TGCAGTGCTAGTGTCCCAGGAGAAAAACTGTTTTTT. This sequence encodes CSASVPGEKLFF.

V and J are TRBV27 and TRBJ2-1, with a weak D call TRBD1 (6 bases). Trimming removed 6 bases at V and 8 bases at J, with 17 bases between. Looked up from germline, CDR1 is MNHEY and CDR2 is SMNVEV (reference sequence). This CDR3 has 14 amino acids. DNA of the CDR3: TGTGCCAGCAGCCACCCGACAGGAAACCATGAGCAGTTCTTC. This gives the protein CASSHPTGNHEQFF.

The V gene is TRBV6-2 or TRBV6-3, the J gene TRBJ1-5; tentative D call: TRBD1 (5 bases). Germline V CDR1 and CDR2: MNHEY, SVGEGT. The V and J ends lost 4 bases and 6 bases respectively, with 13 bases between them. The CDR3 runs to 14 residues. The CDR3 DNA reads TGTGCCAGCAGTTGGGGGGGATCCCCTCAGCCCCAGCATTTT. This gives the protein CASSWGGSPQPQHF.

CDR3 residues: CASSQDNGQETQYF. The CDR3 bases are TGTGCCAGCAGCCAAGATAACGGCCAAGAGACCCAGTACTTC. The gene calls are TRBV4-2 and TRBJ2-5; D not resolved. Deletions cut 0 bases from V and 1 base from J, with 6 bases between. CDR3 length: 14 residues. Germline V gene sequence: CDR1 LGHNA, CDR2 YNFKEQ.